Presented here are 28 T cell receptor beta chains from one specimen sequenced in a study of blood T cell repertoires in COVID-19. Profiled with immunoSEQ multiplex PCR; TCRdb holds only in-frame clones, not every one. Of 75,000 to 95,000 clones listed, roughly 84% are singletons. Sequencing was performed on peripheral blood. The receptors originated from a man between 60 and 75 years old with acute or convalescent COVID-19.

The V call is TRBV18, the J call TRBJ2-5, with 10 bases aligning to TRBD1. Unmatched junction bases numbered 14, after V lost 6 bases and J lost 4 bases. The germline V gene has CDR1 KGHSH and CDR2 LQKENI. The CDR3 length is 17 residues. The CDR3 sequence: CASSLGTGASGGETQYF. CDR3 in DNA: TGTGCCAGCTCCCTCGGGACAGGGGCGAGTGGGGGAGAGACCCAGTACTTC.

The chain has TRBV5-5 and TRBJ2-3; 7 nucleotides match TRBD2. The V gene end was trimmed by 1 base and the J gene end by 5 bases; junction bases not matched to a gene: 7. This CDR3 has 15 amino acids. The germline V gene encodes CDR1 SGHKS and CDR2 YYEKEE (reference sequence). This CDR3 reads CASSLRGREGDTQYF. The CDR3 nucleotides read TGTGCCAGCAGCTTGAGGGGCAGGGAGGGAGATACGCAGTATTTT. Together with reference TRBV5-5 and TRBJ2-3, the CDR3 gives the full variable domain: DAGVTQSPTHLIKTRGQQVTLRCSPISGHKSVSWYQQVLGQGPQFIFQYYEKEERGRGNFPDRFSARQFPNYSSELNVNALLLGDSALYLCASSLRGREGDTQYFGPGTRLTVL.

This chain connects TRBV6-6 to TRBJ1-1; no definite D call. Between the trimmed V and J ends, which lost 6 bases and 3 bases, there was a span of 8 bases. In germline, CDR1 is MNHNY, CDR2 SVGAGI (reference sequence). The CDR3 has 12 residues. Written as DNA, the CDR3 is TGTGCCAGCAGAGTCAGCGACACTGAAGCTTTCTTT. Protein sequence: CASRVSDTEAFF.

The chain couples TRBV15 to TRBJ2-4, with D possibly TRBD2 on 7 matching bases. Germline CDR1 is LNHNV and CDR2 is YYDKDF (reference sequence). V was clipped by 0 bases and J by 2 bases, with 17 bases between them. The CDR3 consists of 18 residues. This CDR3 is CATSREGAGAGSKNIQYF. The CDR3 DNA reads TGTGCCACCAGCAGAGAGGGCGCGGGGGCCGGGTCCAAAAACATTCAGTACTTC.

The V call is TRBV5-1, the J call TRBJ2-3, with a possible D match to TRBD2 (6 bases). Trimming removed 0 bases from V and 0 bases from J, with 8 bases in between. There are 15 residues in the CDR3. CDR1 and CDR2 (germline): SGHRS, YFSETQ. CDR3 in amino acids: CASSLVGRSTDTQYF. In DNA form, the CDR3 reads TGCGCCAGCAGCTTGGTTGGGAGGAGCACAGATACGCAGTATTTT.

This sequence joins TRBV18 and TRBJ2-2; D might be TRBD1 (5 bases). Trimming removed 3 bases from V and 4 bases from J, with 12 bases in between. Germline loops: CDR1 KGHSH, CDR2 LQKENI. This CDR3 is 15 amino acids long. The chain's CDR3 is CASSPQGRSTGELFF. The DNA of the CDR3 is TGTGCCAGCTCACCGCAGGGCCGTAGCACCGGGGAGCTGTTTTTT.

A word on this clone: A read error may explain this, as a much larger clone is one base away. Other DNA sequences in this sample translate to the same CDR3. This chain links TRBV5-1 with TRBJ2-5, with 7 bases that match TRBD1. The CDR3 is 14 amino acids. CDR1 is SGHRS, CDR2 YFSETQ, per germline. The V gene end was trimmed by 0 bases and the J gene end by 3 bases; junction bases not matched to a gene: 2. This chain's CDR3 is CASSLDTGEETQYF. The CDR3 DNA reads as TGCGCCAGCAGCTTGGATACAGGGGAAGAGACCCAGTACTTC.

This chain connects TRBV3-1 (or the pseudogene TRBV3-2) to TRBJ1-2; TRBD1 matches at 11 bases. From germline, CDR1 is LGHDT and CDR2 YNNKEL (reference sequence). This CDR3 contains 14 residues. J gave up 8 bases and V 5 bases, and 7 bases lay outside the gene matches. The CDR3 nucleotides are TGTGCCAGCAGCACCCAGGACAGGGGGCCCGGCTACACCTTC. This translates into CASSTQDRGPGYTF.

The gene calls are TRBV30 and TRBJ1-3; 8 nucleotides agree with TRBD1. Germline V gene sequence: CDR1 GTSNPN, CDR2 SVGIG (reference sequence). V lost 5 bases and J lost 4; bases outside the gene matches: 4. The CDR3 is 13 residues long. The CDR3 sequence is CAWDRGLGNTIYF. Written as DNA, the CDR3 is TGTGCCTGGGACAGGGGCCTCGGAAACACCATATATTTT.

This clone has more than one count but fewer than ten. The chain couples TRBV2 to TRBJ2-1; no firm D call. This CDR3 region has 15 residues. CDR1 and CDR2 (germline): SNHLY, FYNNEI. The V end lost 1 base, the J end lost 3 bases, and 10 bases lay between the germline ends. The CDR3 loop is CASSEGLNSYNEQFF. The CDR3 coding sequence is TGTGCCAGCAGTGAAGGGCTGAACAGCTACAATGAGCAGTTCTTC.

This chain uses TRBV25-1 with TRBJ2-3; weak D call: TRBD2 (7 bases). This CDR3 is 16 amino acids long. V lost 5 bases and J 1 base, leaving 16 bases between the germline ends. Germline V lookup: CDR1 MGHDK, CDR2 SYGVNS. The CDR3 DNA reads as TGTGCCAGCAGTCCGGTCTCGCGGGGGCGCACAGATACGCAGTATTTT. Amino acid sequence: CASSPVSRGRTDTQYF.

This chain joins TRBV2 and TRBJ1-1, with TRBD1 identical over 8 bases. This CDR3 has 16 amino acids. Trimming at V came to 6 bases and at J to 1 base, leaving 10 bases not matched to a gene. The germline V gene encodes CDR1 SNHLY and CDR2 FYNNEI. DNA for the CDR3: TGTGCCAGCAGCTCGCCAGGGGGCTTCACGAACACTGAAGCTTTCTTT. This codes for CASSSPGGFTNTEAFF.

DNA of the CDR3: TGTGCCAGCAGCCAAGACAGGGGCTCTGGAAACACCATATATTTT. Protein: CASSQDRGSGNTIYF. The chain links TRBV4-2 to TRBJ1-3, with a weak D call TRBD1 (6 bases). Germline-derived CDR1 and CDR2 are LGHNA and YNFKEQ. The ends were cut back, 0 bases at V and 0 bases at J, with 6 bases in the middle. This CDR3 region has 15 residues.

V and J are TRBV7-8 and TRBJ1-3, with 7 bases aligning to TRBD1. Per germline, CDR1 SGHVS and CDR2 FQNEAQ. The CDR3 runs to 15 residues. J gave up 0 bases and V 5 bases, and 4 bases lay outside the gene matches. The CDR3 sequence is CASSQDRDSGNTIYF. In DNA, the CDR3 is TGTGCCAGCAGCCAAGACAGGGACTCTGGAAACACCATATATTTT. Full variable domain (missing parts from reference TRBV7-8 and TRBJ1-3): GAGVSQSPRYKVAKRGQDVALRCDPISGHVSLFWYQQALGQGPEFLTYFQNEAQLDKSGLPSDRFFAERPEGSVSTLKIQRTQQEDSAVYLCASSQDRDSGNTIYFGEGSWLTVV.

This chain connects TRBV7-9 to TRBJ1-2; D may be TRBD1 (6 bases). The germline V gene encodes CDR1 SEHNR and CDR2 FQNEAQ (reference sequence). The CDR3 covers 17 residues. V lost 5 bases and J 7 bases, leaving 26 bases between the germline ends. CDR3 bases: TGTGCCAGCAGCGCAATCCGGGACACGGGCCCAGGAGGTGGCTACACCTTC. Protein: CASSAIRDTGPGGGYTF.

The J gene is TRBJ2-2, the V gene TRBV27; tentative D call: TRBD1 (6 bases). V gave up 1 base and J gave up 7 bases, with 10 bases separating them. CDR1 MNHEY and CDR2 SMNVEV come from the germline V gene (reference sequence). The CDR3 consists of 14 residues. CDR3: CASSLLGAGGELFF. The CDR3 DNA follows: TGTGCCAGCAGTTTATTGGGGGCGGGCGGGGAGCTGTTTTTT.

The genes are TRBV9 and TRBJ2-5; 8 nucleotides agree with TRBD1. Trimming cost V 0 bases and J 5 bases; bases outside gene matches: 9. This CDR3 has 16 amino acids. CDR1 SGDLS and CDR2 YYNGEE come from the germline V gene. CDR3 DNA: TGTGCCAGCAGCGTAGCAATCGGACAGGGAGGCGAGACCCAGTACTTC. Translated: CASSVAIGQGGETQYF.

V gene TRBV5-5 combines with J gene TRBJ1-1; 7 nucleotides agree with TRBD1. Germline-derived CDR1 and CDR2 are SGHKS and YYEKEE (reference sequence). The V gene end was trimmed by 3 bases and the J gene end by 7 bases; junction bases not matched to a gene: 12. CDR3 length: 15 residues. CDR3 sequence reads: CASSSGTEVKLEAFF. The CDR3 DNA is TGTGCCAGCAGCTCAGGGACAGAAGTTAAACTTGAAGCTTTCTTT. The full variable domain, with the rest looked up from reference TRBV5-5 and TRBJ1-1, is DAGVTQSPTHLIKTRGQQVTLRCSPISGHKSVSWYQQVLGQGPQFIFQYYEKEERGRGNFPDRFSARQFPNYSSELNVNALLLGDSALYLCASSSGTEVKLEAFFGQGTRLTVV.

The gene calls are TRBV7-2 and TRBJ2-7; TRBD2 aligns across 10 bases. Germline V CDR1 and CDR2: SGHTA, FQGNSA. The junction had 11 bases not matched to a gene; V was cut back by 5 bases and J by 4 bases. CDR3 size: 16 residues. CDR3 region: CASSPASGGGRYEQYF. The CDR3 bases are TGTGCCAGCAGCCCCGCGAGCGGGGGGGGTAGGTACGAGCAGTACTTC.

This clone was recorded a few times. The chain carries TRBV4-1 and TRBJ2-5; weak D call: TRBD1 (6 bases). Trimming took off 3 bases at V and 5 bases at J, with 13 bases between the two ends. The CDR3 is 14 amino acids. Per the germline V gene, CDR1 is MGHRA and CDR2 is YSYEKL. This chain's CDR3 is CASSQAGVGETQYF. The DNA for the CDR3 is TGCGCCAGCAGCCAGGCAGGGGTCGGGGAGACCCAGTACTTC.

The CDR3 DNA follows: TGTGCCAGTAGTATACAGGGGGCGGTTGAAGCTTTCTTT. Protein product: CASSIQGAVEAFF. The chain joins TRBV19 to TRBJ1-1, with 8 positions matching TRBD1. Losses at the gene ends were 2 bases for V and 7 bases for J; bases not matched to a gene: 3. The germline V gene has CDR1 LNHDA and CDR2 SQIVND (reference sequence). The CDR3 sequence is 13 residues long.

The chain has TRBV6-5 and TRBJ1-2, with 7 bases identical to TRBD1. V lost 10 bases, J lost 3 bases, and 11 bases stayed unmatched. The CDR3 covers 14 residues. Germline lookup yields CDR1 MNHEY and CDR2 SVGAGI. The CDR3 loop is CAIRSGTVYYGYTF. The CDR3 region has the DNA TGTGCCATCCGCTCCGGGACAGTTTACTATGGCTACACCTTC.

The gene calls are TRBV25-1 and TRBJ2-2, with 8 bases lining up with TRBD1. Losses at the gene ends were 0 bases for V and 5 bases for J; bases not matched to a gene: 5. The CDR3 runs to 16 residues. Germline lookup yields CDR1 MGHDK and CDR2 SYGVNS. CDR3 sequence (DNA): TGTGCCAGCAGTGAATACGGGACAGGAAGGACCGGGGAGCTGTTTTTT. It codes for CASSEYGTGRTGELFF. The full variable domain, with the rest looked up from reference TRBV25-1 and TRBJ2-2, is EADIYQTPRYLVIGTGKKITLECSQTMGHDKMYWYQQDPGMELHLIHYSYGVNSTEKGDLSSESTVSRIRTEHFPLTLESARPSHTSQYLCASSEYGTGRTGELFFGEGSRLTVL.

The gene calls are TRBV12-3 or TRBV12-4 and TRBJ1-2, with a possible D match to TRBD1 (5 bases). This CDR3 spans 13 amino acids. V dropped 3 bases and J dropped 4 bases, with 9 bases sitting between them. The CDR3, as DNA: TGTGCCAGCAGTTTCCAGGGCCCCTATGGCTACACCTTC. Residues: CASSFQGPYGYTF.

The chain combines TRBV20-1 with TRBJ2-1, with 8 bases fitting TRBD2. In germline, CDR1 is DFQATT, CDR2 SNEGSKA (reference sequence). V lost 6 bases, J lost 5 bases, and 9 bases stayed unmatched. The CDR3 extends over 14 amino acids. CDR3 DNA sequence: TGCAGTGCAAGTGGGCGGGGGGCCCACAATGAGCAGTTCTTC. Encoded protein: CSASGRGAHNEQFF.

This clone was found a few times. The chain uses TRBV9 and TRBJ1-5; no reliable D call. There are 15 residues in the CDR3. V shed 0 bases and J shed 1 base, with 8 bases lying between them. Germline V lookup: CDR1 SGDLS, CDR2 YYNGEE. CDR3 nucleotides: TGTGCCAGCAGCGTAGACGGGAAGAGCAATCAGCCCCAGCATTTT. Translating gives CASSVDGKSNQPQHF.

The chain couples TRBV12-5 to TRBJ1-1; no firm D call. This CDR3 is 14 amino acids long. Trimming removed 0 bases from V and 7 bases from J, with 12 bases in between. Germline V gene lookup returns CDR1 LGHNT and CDR2 FRNRAP. This CDR3 is CASGLVWAANEAFF. CDR3 nucleotides: TGTGCTAGTGGTTTGGTGTGGGCAGCTAATGAAGCTTTCTTT.

The gene calls are TRBV5-8 and TRBJ1-4; D might be TRBD1 (5 bases). The V end lost 1 base, the J end lost 8 bases, and 15 bases lay between the germline ends. CDR1 is SGHTS, CDR2 YDEGEE, per germline. The CDR3 is 15 amino acids. CDR3 coding DNA: TGTGCCAGCAGCTTGCCCCAGGGTGCGGGAGAAAAACTGTTTTTT. This encodes CASSLPQGAGEKLFF.